These 15 T cell receptor beta chains share one sample of origin, sequenced in a study of response to subunit inactivated influenza vaccine. One entry per CDR3 protein results from TCRdb running MiXCR on the RT-PCR reads. Found here are more than 700,000 distinct CDR3 sequences, 21% of them singletons; the top ten hold 9.5% to 13%. This specimen consisted of PBMCs from blood, obtained roughly 5 days after vaccination. Receptor source: a man aged 50-60 years who received an inactivated influenza vaccine.

This sequence joins TRBV5-6 and TRBJ2-2, with 7 bases identical to TRBD2. Germline loops: CDR1 SGHDT, CDR2 YYEEEE. The CDR3 is made up of 16 amino acids. V dropped 1 base and J dropped 8; count of bases not matched to a gene: 11. The CDR3 sequence is CASSLRSGIAAGELFF. The CDR3 DNA reads as TGTGCCAGCAGCTTGAGAAGCGGGATCGCTGCGGGGGAGCTGTTTTTT.

This clonotype came up a few times. The chain joins TRBV7-9 to TRBJ2-3; a possible D gene is TRBD2 (5 bases). The CDR3 loop spans 17 amino acids. Germline V gene lookup returns CDR1 SEHNR and CDR2 FQNEAQ (reference sequence). Trimming cost V 7 bases and J 4 bases, with 24 bases left between them. CDR3 region: CASTSEGNYGGADTQYF. The CDR3 coding sequence is TGTGCCAGCACCTCAGAGGGCAACTACGGAGGCGCAGATACGCAGTATTTT.

This clonotype was counted a few times. The chain uses TRBV6-5 and TRBJ2-1, with TRBD2 matching 7 bases. J lost 4 bases, V lost 4 bases, and 16 bases had no gene match. The CDR3 runs 18 residues. Germline CDR1 and CDR2: MNHEY and SVGAGI. The CDR3 is CASSSARRSWGGYNEQFF. CDR3 bases: TGTGCCAGCAGTTCCGCCCGTCGGAGCTGGGGAGGGTACAATGAGCAGTTCTTC.

This clonotype was observed many times. V usage is TRBV12-3 or TRBV12-4 and J usage is TRBJ2-7, with D perhaps matching TRBD1 or TRBD2 (5 bases each). V was clipped by 6 bases and J by 2 bases, with 11 bases between them. CDR3 length: 13 residues. This chain's CDR3 is CASSTRDPYEQYF. As DNA, the CDR3 is TGTGCCAGCAGCACCAGGGACCCCTACGAGCAGTACTTC.

J is TRBJ1-2 and V is TRBV20-1; D is perhaps TRBD1 (5 bases). This CDR3 has 12 amino acids. The germline gives CDR1 DFQATT, CDR2 SNEGSKA (reference sequence). Deletions cut 3 bases from V and 3 bases from J, with 8 bases between. In DNA, the CDR3 is TGCAGTGCTAGTCGAGGGGACTATGGCTACACCTTC. Residues: CSASRGDYGYTF.

V usage is TRBV18 and J usage is TRBJ2-7; TRBD2 aligns across 8 bases. The junction had 2 bases not matched to a gene; V was cut back by 2 bases and J by 2 bases. The length of the CDR3 is 14 residues. Germline V lookup: CDR1 KGHSH, CDR2 LQKENI. CDR3 loop: CASSPKAGAYEQYF. CDR3 bases: TGTGCCAGCTCACCAAAAGCGGGGGCCTACGAGCAGTACTTC.

This chain links TRBV5-1 with TRBJ2-1; D is uncertain. CDR3 size: 16 residues. The germline CDR1 and CDR2 sequences are SGHRS and YFSETQ. V lost 0 bases and J 7 bases, leaving 17 bases between the germline ends. CDR3 nucleotide sequence: TGCGCCAGCAGCTTGGAGGTAGGCCCCATAGGGAATGAGCAGTTCTTC. As protein: CASSLEVGPIGNEQFF.

This clonotype has just a few counts. The chain is built from TRBV5-1 and TRBJ2-3; TRBD1 might be the D (6 bases). The CDR3 length is 16 residues. Germline CDR1 and CDR2: SGHRS and YFSETQ. V was cut by 0 bases and J by 3 bases, with 14 bases left in between. This chain's CDR3 is CASSLVLGAITDTQYF. The CDR3 bases are TGCGCCAGCAGCTTGGTACTGGGGGCCATTACAGATACGCAGTATTTT.

The rearrangement links TRBV27 to TRBJ2-1, with 7 bases fitting TRBD2. The CDR3 length is 13 residues. The germline gives CDR1 MNHEY, CDR2 SMNVEV (reference sequence). V was pared by 3 bases and J by 9 bases, with 5 bases of the junction left unmatched. The DNA for the CDR3 is TGTGCCAGCAGTTTTTCCAGCGGGGCTGAGCAGTTCTTC. The encoded protein is CASSFSSGAEQFF.

V usage is TRBV11-2 and J usage is TRBJ2-7, with 8 bases lining up with TRBD1. CDR3 size: 18 residues. Germline CDR1 reads SGHAT; CDR2 reads FQNNGV. V shed 3 bases, J shed 5 bases, and the junction held 18 bases outside the gene matches. The CDR3 sequence is CASSFRVTFQDRAHEQYF. Here the CDR3 DNA reads TGTGCCAGCAGCTTCCGAGTCACATTCCAGGACAGGGCCCACGAGCAGTACTTC.

The rearrangement uses TRBV4-3 and TRBJ2-2, with a weak D call TRBD2 (5 bases). V lost 0 bases and J lost 2, with 10 bases in between. Germline-derived CDR1 and CDR2 are LGHNA and YSLEER. This CDR3 has 16 amino acids. The CDR3 DNA is TGCGCCAGCAGCCAAGATGTCAGCGGAAACACCGGGGAGCTGTTTTTT. Translating it yields CASSQDVSGNTGELFF.

The table lists this clonotype with a few counts. V and J are TRBV6-5 and TRBJ1-5; D remains unclear. Germline CDR1 and CDR2: MNHEY and SVGAGI. V was shortened by 7 bases and J by 11 bases, with 15 bases between the two germline ends. The CDR3 is 12 amino acids. Here the CDR3 DNA reads TGTGCCAGCATGGGAACCCTAGGAGCCCAGCATTTT. Translated: CASMGTLGAQHF.

This clonotype was seen at least ten times. The chain links TRBV10-3 to TRBJ2-5, with D possibly being TRBD2 (5 bases). CDR1 is ENHRY, CDR2 SYGVKD, per germline. CDR3 size: 16 residues. V lost 3 bases to trimming and J lost 0 bases, with 14 bases between them. The CDR3 sequence: CAISDPGRGYQETQYF. The CDR3 DNA reads TGTGCCATCAGTGACCCCGGCCGGGGTTACCAAGAGACCCAGTACTTC.

V usage is TRBV12-3 or TRBV12-4 and J usage is TRBJ1-6; D is uncertain. The CDR3 is made up of 13 amino acids. Deletions cut 2 bases from V and 8 bases from J, with 7 bases between. As DNA, the CDR3 is TGTGCCAGCAGTTTAAGCGTGCATTCACCCCTCCACTTT. Its protein is CASSLSVHSPLHF.

V is TRBV5-1 and J is TRBJ1-6, with 12 nucleotides matching TRBD1. V shed 0 bases, J shed 10 bases, and the junction held 5 bases outside the gene matches. Germline assignment: CDR1 SGHRS and CDR2 YFSETQ. The CDR3 covers 16 residues. The CDR3 DNA reads as TGCGCCAGCAGCTTGGAGGGACAGGGGGCCCAATCACCCCTCCACTTT. Translated: CASSLEGQGAQSPLHF.